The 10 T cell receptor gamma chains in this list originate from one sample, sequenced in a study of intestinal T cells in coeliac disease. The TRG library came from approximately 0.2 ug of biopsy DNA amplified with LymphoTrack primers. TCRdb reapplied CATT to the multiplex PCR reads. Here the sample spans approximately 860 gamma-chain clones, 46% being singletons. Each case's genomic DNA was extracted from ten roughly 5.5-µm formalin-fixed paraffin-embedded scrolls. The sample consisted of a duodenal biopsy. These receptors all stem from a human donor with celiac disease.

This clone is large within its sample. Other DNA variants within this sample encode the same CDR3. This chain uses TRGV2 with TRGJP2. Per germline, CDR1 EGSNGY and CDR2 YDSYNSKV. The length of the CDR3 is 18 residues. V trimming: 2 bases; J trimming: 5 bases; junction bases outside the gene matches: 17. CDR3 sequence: CATWDAVSCGGSDWIKTF. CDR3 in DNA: TGTGCCACCTGGGACGCTGTTTCCTGCGGGGGGAGTGATTGGATCAAGACGTTT.

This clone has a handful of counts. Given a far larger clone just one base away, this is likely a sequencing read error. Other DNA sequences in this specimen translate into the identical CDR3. The CDR3: CAAWGSNYYKKLF. DNA of the CDR3: TGTGCTGCGTGGGGGTCCAATTATTATAAGAAGCTCTTT. The V and J genes are TRGV10 and TRGJ1 or TRGJ2. TRGV10 is given ORF status, its function remaining uncertain. This CDR3 is 13 amino acids long.

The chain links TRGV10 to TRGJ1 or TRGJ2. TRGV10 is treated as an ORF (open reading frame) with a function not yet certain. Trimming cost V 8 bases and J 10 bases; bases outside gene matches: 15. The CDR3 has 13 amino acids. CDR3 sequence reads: CAAWDLGVAKKLF. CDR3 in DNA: TGTGCTGCGTGGGATTTAGGGGTCGCAAAGAAACTCTTT.

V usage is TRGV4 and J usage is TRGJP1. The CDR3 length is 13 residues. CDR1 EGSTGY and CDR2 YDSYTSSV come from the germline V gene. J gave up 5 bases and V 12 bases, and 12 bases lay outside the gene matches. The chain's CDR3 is CAHLGGTGWFKIF. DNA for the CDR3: TGTGCCCACCTGGGGGGTACTGGTTGGTTCAAGATATTT.

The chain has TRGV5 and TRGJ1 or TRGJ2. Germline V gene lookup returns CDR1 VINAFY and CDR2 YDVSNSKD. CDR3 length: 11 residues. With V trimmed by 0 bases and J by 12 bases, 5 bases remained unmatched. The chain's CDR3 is CATWDRLGKLF. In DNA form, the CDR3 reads TGTGCCACCTGGGACAGGCTGGGGAAACTCTTT.

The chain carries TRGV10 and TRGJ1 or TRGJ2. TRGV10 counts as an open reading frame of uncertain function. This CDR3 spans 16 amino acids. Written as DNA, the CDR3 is TGTGCCTGCGTGGGATTAAGGGGCGAGGGATATATAAGGAAACTCTTT. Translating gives CACVGLRGEGYIRKLF.

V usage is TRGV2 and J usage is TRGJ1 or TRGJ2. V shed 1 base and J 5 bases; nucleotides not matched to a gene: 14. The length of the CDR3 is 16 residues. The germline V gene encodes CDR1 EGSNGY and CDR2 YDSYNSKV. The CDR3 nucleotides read TGTGCCACCTGGGACGGCCTCGTTCGCTTGGATTATAAGAAACTCTTT. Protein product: CATWDGLVRLDYKKLF.

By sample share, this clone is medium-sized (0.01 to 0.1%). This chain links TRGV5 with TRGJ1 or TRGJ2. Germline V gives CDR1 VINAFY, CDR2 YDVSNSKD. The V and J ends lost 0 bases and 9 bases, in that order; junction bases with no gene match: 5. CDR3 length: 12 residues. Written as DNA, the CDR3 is TGTGCCACCTGGGACAGGCGTTTTAAGAAACTCTTT. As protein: CATWDRRFKKLF.

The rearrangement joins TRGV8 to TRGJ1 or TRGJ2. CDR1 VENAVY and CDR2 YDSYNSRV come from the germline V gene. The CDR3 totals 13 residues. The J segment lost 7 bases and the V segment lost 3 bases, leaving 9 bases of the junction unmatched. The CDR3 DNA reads TGTGCCACCTGGGATGAGTGGGGGTATAAGAAACTCTTT. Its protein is CATWDEWGYKKLF.

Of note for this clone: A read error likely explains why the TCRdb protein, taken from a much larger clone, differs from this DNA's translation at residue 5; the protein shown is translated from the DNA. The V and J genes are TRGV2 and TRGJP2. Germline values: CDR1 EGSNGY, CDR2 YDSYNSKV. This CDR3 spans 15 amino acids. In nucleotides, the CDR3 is TGTGCCACCTGGGGCGGGCTGAGTAGTGATTGGATCAAGACGTTT. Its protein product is CATWGGLSSDWIKTF.